These 29 T cell receptor beta chains were all obtained from the same sample, sequenced in a study of T cell clonality in common variable immunodeficiency. Study outcomes and limitations: Reportedly, TCR beta sequences from common variable immunodeficiency showed fewer deletions and N-nucleotide insertions.

For these TCRs, the target antigens are not known. The method was immunoSEQ multiplex PCR; TCRdb's version includes in-frame clones alone and lacks a portion of them. Listed here are around 15,000 clones without any singletons, the top ten holding 11% to 15%. Material for sequencing was peripheral blood mononuclear cells. The receptor source for this set is a human donor with common variable immunodeficiency.

This clone was seen a handful of times. The CDR3 end lies 3 residues beyond the end of the read and is filled in from the germline J gene. The chain couples TRBV19 to TRBJ2-6; D ambiguous. This CDR3 has 19 residues. CDR1 LNHDA and CDR2 SQIVND come from the germline V gene (reference sequence). Trimming shortened V by 1 base and J by 0 bases, and 16 bases separated the two germline ends. The CDR3 reads CASSIAVGQTSSGANVLTF. The CDR3 bases that were read are TGTGCCAGTAGTATAGCGGTTGGGCAGACAAGCTCTGGGGCCAACGTC.

This clone was found a few times. One junction end disagrees with the germline gene, perhaps due to a read error. The read halts 3 residues ahead of the CDR3 end, with the missing end drawn from the germline J gene. The chain couples TRBV18 to TRBJ1-6, with TRBD1 matching 7 bases. CDR1 KGHSH and CDR2 LQKENI come from the germline V gene. The CDR3 is 15 amino acids. The CDR3 loop reads CASSPLGQNKSPLHF. CDR3 DNA (partial): TGTGCCAGCTCACCACTGGGACAGAATAAGTCACCC.

A note on this clone: With the read ending 3 residues before the CDR3 end, the germline J gene is used to fill in that end. The V call is TRBV30, the J call TRBJ1-5; 7 nucleotides align to TRBD1. The CDR3 runs to 16 residues. Germline V CDR1 and CDR2: GTSNPN, SVGIG (reference sequence). The J segment lost 4 bases and the V segment lost 1 base, leaving 10 bases of the junction unmatched. The DNA read from the CDR3 is TGTGCCTGGAGTGGAAGTTTGGGACAGACTAATCAGCCC. Protein: CAWSGSLGQTNQP. From start to end, the CDR3 is CAWSGSLGQTNQPQHF.

About this clone: Read data end 3 residues before the CDR3 end; the end is taken from the germline J gene. The V gene is TRBV7-2, the J gene TRBJ2-7; no firm D call. The germline gives CDR1 SGHTA, CDR2 FQGNSA. The germline V and J ends were trimmed by 3 bases and 3 bases, with 6 bases remaining between them. The CDR3 runs 12 residues. CDR3 in amino acids: CASSFQNYEQYF. CDR3 DNA, as far as it was read: TGTGCCAGCAGCTTCCAGAACTACGAG.

About this clone itself: The read ends 3 residues shy of where the CDR3 ends; the end is completed using the germline J gene. The rearrangement joins TRBV2 to TRBJ2-3; D possibly corresponds to TRBD1 (6 bases). Trimming left V 7 bases short and J 0 bases short, with 11 bases between. Germline V lookup: CDR1 SNHLY, CDR2 FYNNEI. This CDR3 is 14 amino acids long. The CDR3 DNA, read in part, is TGTGCCAGCACTTTGGGGGCAAGCACAGATACG. It translates to CASTLGASTDT. The full CDR3 sequence reads CASTLGASTDTQYF.

This clone was recorded at least ten times. The read is 3 residues too short to cover the CDR3 end, so that end is filled in from the germline J gene. This chain links TRBV2 with TRBJ1-1, with D perhaps matching TRBD1 (6 bases). This CDR3 has 14 residues. Germline CDR1 SNHLY, CDR2 FYNNEI. V lost 4 bases and J 2 bases, leaving 11 bases between the germline ends. The CDR3 bases that were read are TGTGCCAGCAGTGCGTTTGGGGGCAACACTGAA. It translates to CASSAFGGNTE. The entire CDR3 sequence reads CASSAFGGNTEAFF.

Regarding this clone: The read falls 3 residues short of the CDR3 end, and the missing part is taken from the germline J gene. The genes are TRBV5-1 and TRBJ1-4, with TRBD1 matching 8 bases. The CDR3 extends over 15 amino acids. The trim removed 4 bases at V and 4 bases at J, leaving 6 bases unmatched. The germline V gene encodes CDR1 SGHRS and CDR2 YFSETQ. The CDR3 loop is CASSMTGAINEKLFF. The sequenced CDR3 bases are TGCGCCAGCAGCATGACAGGGGCTATTAATGAAAAA.

This clone was detected many times. Sequencing ends 3 residues short of the CDR3 end; the germline J gene provides the rest. The chain recombines TRBV18 with TRBJ2-7; 9 bases are a match to TRBD1. CDR1 and CDR2 (germline): KGHSH, LQKENI. V was pared by 4 bases and J by 4 bases, with 8 bases of the junction left unmatched. CDR3 length: 15 residues. The CDR3 loop reads CASSHGQGRRYEQYF. The sequenced part of the CDR3 DNA is TGTGCCAGCTCACACGGACAGGGGCGCAGGTACGAG.

This clone has at least ten counts. The observed sequence ends 3 residues before the CDR3 terminus, with the missing tail filled in from the germline J gene. The genes are TRBV14 and TRBJ1-6; D is possibly TRBD1 (5 bases). The germline CDR1 and CDR2 sequences are SGHDN and FVKESK. Trimming shortened V by 4 bases and J by 10 bases, and 17 bases separated the two germline ends. The CDR3 runs 15 residues. The CDR3: CASSLDRAGYSPLHF. CDR3 bases read: TGTGCCAGCAGCCTGGACCGGGCAGGGTACTCACCC. The variable domain in full, with the rest retrieved from reference TRBV14 and TRBJ1-6, is EAGVTQFPSHSVIEKGQTVTLRCDPISGHDNLYWYRRVMGKEIKFLLHFVKESKQDESGMPNNRFLAERTGGTYSTLKVQPAELEDSGVYFCASSLDRAGYSPLHFGNGTRLTVT.

This clone is labeled medium-sized. The CDR3 goes on 3 residues after the read ends, and that part is filled in from the germline J gene. This chain connects TRBV5-6 to TRBJ1-2; perhaps TRBD1 as D (6 bases). The CDR3 is 14 residues long. Germline V gives CDR1 SGHDT, CDR2 YYEEEE. The sequenced part of the CDR3 DNA is TGTGCCAGCAGCTTTGGCGGGGGGGCGGGCGGC. Translation: CASSFGGGAGG. The CDR3 as a whole reads CASSFGGGAGGYTF.

This clone was picked up a small number of times. Read data end 3 residues before the CDR3 end; the end is taken from the germline J gene. The genes are TRBV18 and TRBJ2-7, with TRBD1 as a possible D gene (5 bases). The ends were cut back, 0 bases at V and 6 bases at J, with 15 bases in the middle. Germline V gives CDR1 KGHSH, CDR2 LQKENI. This CDR3 comprises 15 residues. Partial CDR3 DNA: TGTGCCAGCTCACCACCTCGTTCACGCAGGGTCGAG. It translates to CASSPPRSRRVE. The complete CDR3 reads CASSPPRSRRVEQYF.

This clone has ten or more counts. The sequence runs out 3 residues before the end of the CDR3; the remainder is reconstructed from the germline J gene. The V call is TRBV18, the J call TRBJ1-5; D is uncertain. CDR1 is KGHSH and CDR2 is LQKENI in the germline V gene. The CDR3 totals 13 residues. The V end lost 3 bases, the J end lost 9 bases, and 12 bases lay between the germline ends. Here the CDR3 reads CASSPGLSRPQHF. The sequenced CDR3 bases are TGTGCCAGCTCACCGGGCTTAAGCCGGCCC.

Remarks on this clone: Read data end 3 residues before the CDR3 end; the end is taken from the germline J gene. The J gene is TRBJ1-2, the V gene TRBV18, with D possibly being TRBD1 (6 bases). There are 14 residues in the CDR3. V was pared by 2 bases and J by 5 bases, with 12 bases between. Germline CDR1 is KGHSH and CDR2 is LQKENI. This CDR3 is CASSPTGTPYGYTF. The sequenced CDR3 bases are TGTGCCAGCTCACCAACCGGGACACCGTATGGC.

This clone has at least ten counts. The read finishes 3 residues shy of the CDR3 end, and the germline J gene is used to complete it. The chain couples TRBV7-3 to TRBJ2-1, with no clear D. The CDR3 runs to 13 residues. V was shortened by 2 bases and J by 9 bases, with 11 bases between the two germline ends. Germline CDR1 and CDR2: SGHTA and FQGTGA. The covered CDR3 bases are TGTGCCAGCAGCTTAGCCGCACAGTCTGAG. Translated: CASSLAAQSE. The whole CDR3 region reads CASSLAAQSEQFF.

This clone was detected a few times. The read comes to an end 3 residues before the CDR3 does, leaving the germline J gene to fill in the end. J is TRBJ2-7 and V is TRBV2, with a possible D match to TRBD1 (5 bases). Germline loops: CDR1 SNHLY, CDR2 FYNNEI. V lost 6 bases, J lost 0 bases, and 12 bases lay in between. This CDR3 is 14 amino acids long. The part of the CDR3 DNA that was read is TGTGCCAGCAGGGATGACAGTAACTCCTACGAG. Translation gives CASRDDSNSYE. The full CDR3 reads CASRDDSNSYEQYF.

With regard to this clone: The CDR3 end falls 3 residues outside the read, so it is completed with the germline J gene. V and J are TRBV20-1 and TRBJ1-4, with D unclear. Per the germline V gene, CDR1 is DFQATT and CDR2 is SNEGSKA (reference sequence). The CDR3 contains 12 residues. Trimming removed 6 bases from V and 10 bases from J, with 15 bases in between. CDR3 amino acids: CSAQMANPKLFF. CDR3 DNA, as far as it was read: TGCAGTGCCCAGATGGCCAATCCAAAA.

There are many counts of this clone. The read terminates 3 residues ahead of where the CDR3 ends, so the germline J gene completes it. The chain links TRBV30 to TRBJ2-5; 11 bases line up with TRBD2. Losses at the gene ends were 2 bases for V and 5 bases for J; bases not matched to a gene: 7. Germline V gene sequence: CDR1 GTSNPN, CDR2 SVGIG (reference sequence). The CDR3 is 15 residues long. The CDR3: CAWSTSGGPSETQYF. The CDR3 bases that were read are TGTGCCTGGAGTACTAGCGGGGGACCCAGTGAGACC.

This clone was counted only a few times. Sequencing ends 3 residues short of the CDR3 end; the germline J gene provides the rest. The chain is built from TRBV7-2 and TRBJ1-1; TRBD1 matches at 7 bases. After removal of 4 bases from V and 0 bases from J, the junction contained 5 bases not matched to a gene. Germline assignment: CDR1 SGHTA and CDR2 FQGNSA. This CDR3 region has 15 residues. CDR3 sequence reads: CASSSGGSVNTEAFF. CDR3 bases read: TGTGCCAGCAGCTCAGGGGGGTCAGTGAACACTGAA.

This clone is judged medium-sized. The read ends 3 residues shy of where the CDR3 ends; the end is completed using the germline J gene. The gene calls are TRBV30 and TRBJ1-4; 8 bases align to TRBD1. The CDR3 has 14 residues. J lost 8 bases, V lost 3 bases, and 8 bases had no gene match. From germline, CDR1 is GTSNPN and CDR2 SVGIG (reference sequence). The sequenced part of the CDR3 DNA is TGTGCCTGGAGAATGACAGGGGCCGGAGAAAAA. Its protein product is CAWRMTGAGEK. The entire CDR3 sequence reads CAWRMTGAGEKLFF.

About this clone: The CDR3 end lies 3 residues beyond the end of the read and is filled in from the germline J gene. This rearrangement joins TRBV6-2 or TRBV6-3 to TRBJ1-5; 8 bases fit TRBD1. The germline CDR1 and CDR2 sequences are MNHEY and SVGEGT. V gave up 8 bases and J gave up 4 bases; unmatched junction bases: 4. The CDR3 is made up of 13 amino acids. Here the CDR3 reads CASGGQGNQPQHF. CDR3 bases read: TGTGCCAGCGGAGGACAGGGAAATCAGCCC.

In this sample, this clone turned up a few times. The sequence runs out 3 residues before the end of the CDR3; the remainder is reconstructed from the germline J gene. The chain combines TRBV18 with TRBJ2-7; possibly TRBD2 for D (6 bases). The germline V and J ends were trimmed by 3 bases and 2 bases, with 14 bases remaining between them. The CDR3 spans 15 residues. Looked up from germline, CDR1 is KGHSH and CDR2 is LQKENI. Incomplete CDR3 DNA: TGTGCCAGCTCACCTACGGGGGAATCTACCTACGAG. It yields the protein CASSPTGESTYE. The CDR3 reads in full as CASSPTGESTYEQYF. Filled out from reference TRBV18 and TRBJ2-7, the complete variable domain reads NAGVMQNPRHLVRRRGQEARLRCSPMKGHSHVYWYRQLPEEGLKFMVYLQKENIIDESGMPKERFSAEFPKEGPSILRIQQVVRGDSAAYFCASSPTGESTYEQYFGPGTRLTVT.

The CDR3 DNA, read in part, is TGTGCCAGCAGCTCACGATCAGGGACAGGGGGCGAG. Translation gives CASSSRSGTGGE. The entire CDR3 protein reads CASSSRSGTGGEQYF. The chain joins TRBV7-2 to TRBJ2-7, with 11 bases that match TRBD1. The read finishes 3 residues shy of the CDR3 end, and the germline J gene is used to complete it. CDR3 length: 15 residues. Unmatched junction bases numbered 8, after V lost 4 bases and J lost 6 bases. Germline assignment: CDR1 SGHTA and CDR2 FQGNSA.

Turning to this clone: Sequencing ends 3 residues short of the CDR3 end; the germline J gene provides the rest. The chain joins TRBV19 to TRBJ2-7, with TRBD1 identical over 9 bases. The CDR3 is 15 residues long. Per germline, CDR1 LNHDA and CDR2 SQIVND (reference sequence). Trimming cost V 3 bases and J 3 bases; bases outside gene matches: 6. The CDR3 loop is CASSIGTGRFYEQYF. The part of the CDR3 DNA that was read is TGTGCCAGTAGTATTGGGACAGGGAGGTTCTACGAG.

A remark on this clone: The CDR3 extends 3 residues past the end of the read, so its final part is completed from the germline J gene. V and J are TRBV7-9 and TRBJ1-6, with unresolved D. Germline-derived CDR1 and CDR2 are SEHNR and FQNEAQ (reference sequence). V lost 5 bases and J lost 4, with 3 bases in between. The CDR3 spans 12 residues. CDR3 protein: CASSVYNSPLHF. The covered CDR3 bases are TGTGCCAGCAGCGTATATAATTCACCC.

About this clone itself: Sequencing ends 3 residues short of the CDR3 end; the germline J gene provides the rest. The rearrangement links TRBV7-6 to TRBJ2-5, with TRBD1 as a possible D gene (6 bases). From germline, CDR1 is SGHVS and CDR2 FNYEAQ. The CDR3 has 14 amino acids. The germline V and J ends were trimmed by 5 bases and 2 bases, with 12 bases remaining between them. The CDR3 protein is CASSPGTTQETQYF. The DNA read from the CDR3 is TGTGCCAGCAGCCCAGGGACAACTCAAGAGACC.

This clone was seen more than once but under ten times. With the read ending 3 residues before the CDR3 end, the germline J gene is used to fill in that end. The J gene is TRBJ2-7, the V gene TRBV6-1; 8 positions agree with TRBD1. In germline, CDR1 is MNHNS, CDR2 SASEGT. V was pared by 0 bases and J by 2 bases, with 6 bases of the junction left unmatched. This CDR3 spans 16 amino acids. CDR3 DNA (partial): TGTGCCAGCAGTGAAGCTACAGGGGGTAACACCTACGAG. The encoded protein is CASSEATGGNTYE. The full CDR3 protein is CASSEATGGNTYEQYF.

On this clone itself: Read sequence stops 3 residues before the CDR3 end, and the germline J gene provides the missing end. The chain is built from TRBV5-6 and TRBJ2-3; a possible D gene is TRBD2 (6 bases). Germline V gene lookup returns CDR1 SGHDT and CDR2 YYEEEE. V was pared by 2 bases and J by 2 bases, with 12 bases between. This CDR3 spans 15 amino acids. The CDR3 region is CASSFGAGLTDTQYF. Partial CDR3 DNA: TGTGCCAGCAGCTTCGGGGCGGGGCTCACAGATACG.

A word on this clone: The read halts 3 residues ahead of the CDR3 end, with the missing end drawn from the germline J gene. This chain uses TRBV7-2 with TRBJ2-7; TRBD1 agrees at 7 bases. Germline V gives CDR1 SGHTA, CDR2 FQGNSA. Trimming removed 5 bases from V and 0 bases from J; junction bases left unmatched: 4. This CDR3 has 14 amino acids. The CDR3 spells CASSQGTVSYEQYF. CDR3 bases read: TGTGCCAGCAGCCAAGGGACAGTCTCCTACGAG.

About this clone itself: The read gets to within 3 residues of the CDR3 end, and the germline J gene fills in the rest. V gene TRBV19 combines with J gene TRBJ2-7; TRBD1 matches at 7 bases. Per germline, CDR1 LNHDA and CDR2 SQIVND (reference sequence). The length of the CDR3 is 13 residues. The J segment lost 2 bases and the V segment lost 4 bases, leaving 2 bases of the junction unmatched. The CDR3 DNA, read in part, is TGTGCCAGTAGTAACAGGGGCGCCTACGAG. The encoded protein is CASSNRGAYE. The full CDR3 is CASSNRGAYEQYF.